Below, 30 T cell receptor beta chains from the same sample are listed, as sequenced in a study of T cell clonotyping in hematopoietic cell transplantation. Clones were sequenced by immunoSEQ multiplex PCR, and TCRdb holds only the in-frame ones, with some missing. Here the sample spans about 7,000 clones, around nine tenths being singletons. Here the sequenced sample was PBMCs, taken 100 days after allogeneic stem cell transplant. Source of these receptors: a male patient between 50 and 60 years old who had an allogeneic stem cell transplant from a related donor, so the T cells may come from the graft donor. Some clones in this sample may be carry-over from other donors' samples.

This clone was observed a handful of times. The chain employs TRBV19 and TRBJ1-2; TRBD1 aligns across 8 bases. The CDR3 sequence is 14 residues long. With V trimmed by 8 bases and J by 4 bases, 9 bases remained unmatched. The germline V gene encodes CDR1 LNHDA and CDR2 SQIVND (reference sequence). CDR3 nucleotide sequence: TGTGCCAGTCCCGGCAGGGGGCTTGGCTATGGCTACACCTTC. Residues: CASPGRGLGYGYTF.

Here the CDR3 reads CAISEAGGTDTQYF. CDR3 in DNA: TGTGCCATCAGTGAAGCGGGGGGAACAGATACGCAGTATTTT. The chain is built from TRBV10-3 and TRBJ2-3; 9 bases line up with TRBD2. CDR1 is ENHRY, CDR2 SYGVKD, per germline. The CDR3 contains 14 residues. V shed 3 bases and J 3 bases; nucleotides not matched to a gene: 1.

This chain connects TRBV4-3 to TRBJ1-2; no definite D call. This CDR3 is 15 amino acids long. From germline, CDR1 is LGHNA and CDR2 YSLEER. Between the trimmed V and J ends, which lost 0 bases and 8 bases, there was a span of 16 bases. The CDR3, as DNA: TGCGCCAGCAGCCAAGAGGTTGTGAGGGTAGGGGGCTACACCTTC. As protein: CASSQEVVRVGGYTF.

As for this clone: One junction end does not reproduce the germline sequence, and a read error may be involved. The chain couples TRBV4-3 to TRBJ2-5; D ambiguous. This CDR3 has 13 residues. CDR1 is LGHNA, CDR2 YSLEER, per germline. DNA for the CDR3: TGCGTCAGCAGCCAAGAAGGGTGGGAGACCCAGTACTTC. Translating gives CVSSQEGWETQYF.

The gene calls are TRBV4-1 and TRBJ2-5; 8 positions match TRBD2. The CDR3 runs to 16 residues. Germline trimming cut 0 bases from V and 4 bases from J; bases unmatched to any gene: 7. The germline V gene encodes CDR1 MGHRA and CDR2 YSYEKL. This CDR3 is CASSQDPPAGGETQYF. The CDR3 bases are TGCGCCAGCAGCCAAGATCCCCCGGCGGGAGGAGAGACCCAGTACTTC.

The chain carries TRBV5-6 and TRBJ1-2; D is unresolved. The CDR3 consists of 12 residues. The V end was cut by 4 bases, the J end by 4 bases, with 8 bases between. Germline loops: CDR1 SGHDT, CDR2 YYEEEE. This chain's CDR3 is CASSAYSYGYTF. DNA for the CDR3: TGTGCCAGCAGCGCGTACAGCTATGGCTACACCTTC.

The rearrangement uses TRBV29-1 and TRBJ1-4; a weak D match, TRBD1 (6 bases). The CDR3 consists of 13 residues. V gave up 1 base and J gave up 8 bases, with 11 bases separating them. Per the germline V gene, CDR1 is SQVTM and CDR2 is ANQGSEA. DNA for the CDR3: TGCAGCGTTGAAGGGGGGGCAGGAGAAAAACTGTTTTTT. This encodes CSVEGGAGEKLFF.

The chain recombines TRBV4-2 with TRBJ1-5, with a weak D call TRBD1 (6 bases). This CDR3 comprises 16 residues. Germline lookup yields CDR1 LGHNA and CDR2 YNFKEQ. The V end lost 4 bases, the J end lost 5 bases, and 18 bases lay between the germline ends. Written as DNA, the CDR3 is TGTGCCAGCAGCCTGAGGGGGGGGACCGGGCATCAGCCCCAGCATTTT. As protein: CASSLRGGTGHQPQHF.

The J gene is TRBJ1-5, the V gene TRBV27; 8 positions match TRBD1. The CDR3 extends over 14 amino acids. Germline-derived CDR1 and CDR2 are MNHEY and SMNVEV (reference sequence). Trimming took 6 bases from V and 9 from J; bases not matched to a gene: 10. CDR3 coding DNA: TGTGCCAGCAGCCCAGGGGGCCTCGGGCCGCCCCAGCATTTT. It yields the protein CASSPGGLGPPQHF.

The chain links TRBV30 to TRBJ2-1; 8 nucleotides line up with TRBD2. Trimming at V came to 7 bases and at J to 2 bases, leaving 4 bases not matched to a gene. The germline gives CDR1 GTSNPN, CDR2 SVGIG (reference sequence). The length of the CDR3 is 13 residues. The CDR3 DNA sequence: TGTGCCTCCAACGGGGGGGCCTACAATGAGCAGTTCTTC. Amino acids: CASNGGAYNEQFF.

This clone has only one observation. This chain uses TRBV2 with TRBJ2-5; D not certain. Matching the DNA end better, TRBJ2-7 makes the J call doubtful. The CDR3 length is 13 residues. Looked up from germline, CDR1 is SNHLY and CDR2 is FYNNEI. CDR3 nucleotides: TGTGCCAGCAGTGTCCAGGTACCCTACGAGCAGTACTTC. Encoded protein: CASSVQVPYEQYF.

This chain uses TRBV28 with TRBJ2-3; tentatively, D is TRBD2 (7 bases). V lost 8 bases, J lost 5 bases, and 17 bases lay in between. The CDR3 spans 14 residues. Germline V gene sequence: CDR1 MDHEN, CDR2 SYDVKM. CDR3 amino acids: CASLGGGLRDTQYF. In DNA form, the CDR3 reads TGTGCCAGCTTGGGCGGGGGCCTAAGAGATACGCAGTATTTT.

The V call is TRBV28, the J call TRBJ2-7, with 7 bases aligning to TRBD1. Germline assignment: CDR1 MDHEN and CDR2 SYDVKM. The junction had 9 bases not matched to a gene; V was cut back by 3 bases and J by 4 bases. This CDR3 is 15 amino acids long. The CDR3 loop is CASSFPGTAEYEQYF. CDR3 sequence (DNA): TGTGCCAGCAGTTTCCCCGGGACAGCAGAATACGAGCAGTACTTC. Together with reference TRBV28 and TRBJ2-7, the CDR3 gives the full variable domain: DVKVTQSSRYLVKRTGEKVFLECVQDMDHENMFWYRQDPGLGLRLIYFSYDVKMKEKGDIPEGYSVSREKKERFSLILESASTNQTSMYLCASSFPGTAEYEQYFGPGTRLTVT.

The chain has TRBV6-5 and TRBJ1-4; no clear D gene. Per the germline V gene, CDR1 is MNHEY and CDR2 is SVGAGI. The CDR3 loop spans 12 amino acids. V gave up 10 bases and J gave up 8 bases, with 14 bases separating them. CDR3 nucleotide sequence: TGTGCCACCGGGCAGGTTGGGGAAAAACTGTTTTTT. This gives the protein CATGQVGEKLFF.

The J gene is TRBJ2-7, the V gene TRBV4-3; D tentatively reads TRBD1 or TRBD2 (7 bases each). From germline, CDR1 is LGHNA and CDR2 YSLEER. This CDR3 spans 15 amino acids. V shed 4 bases and J shed 3 bases, with 16 bases lying between them. The CDR3: CASSPHRGGSYEQYF. The CDR3 coding sequence is TGCGCCAGCAGCCCACACAGGGGAGGGAGCTACGAGCAGTACTTC.

This clone was recorded only once. As DNA, the CDR3 is TGTGCCTGGAATCCCGGGAGCGAAAAACTGTTTTTT. The encoded protein is CAWNPGSEKLFF. The rearrangement uses TRBV30 and TRBJ1-4, with D uncertain. The V and J ends lost 4 bases and 8 bases respectively, with 11 bases between them. The germline V gene encodes CDR1 GTSNPN and CDR2 SVGIG (reference sequence). This CDR3 has 12 residues.

In its sample, this clone was seen a few times. This chain uses TRBV5-6 with TRBJ2-5; D not resolved. There are 15 residues in the CDR3. Trimming pared 1 base from V and 5 bases from J, leaving 15 bases between. CDR1 and CDR2 from the germline V gene are SGHDT and YYEEEE. DNA of the CDR3: TGTGCCAGCAGCTTGAGGACGGATCGCCGGGAGACCCAGTACTTC. This codes for CASSLRTDRRETQYF.

This chain joins TRBV6-6 and TRBJ1-2, with D perhaps TRBD1 (5 bases). CDR1 and CDR2 (germline): MNHNY, SVGAGI (reference sequence). This CDR3 is 14 amino acids long. Trimming removed 6 bases from V and 8 bases from J, with 19 bases in between. The CDR3 DNA is TGTGCCAGCAGACCAGCCGACAGCTTCCGGGGCTACACCTTC. It encodes CASRPADSFRGYTF.

This chain connects TRBV28 to TRBJ1-3; D not resolved. The germline V and J ends were trimmed by 5 bases and 5 bases, with 13 bases remaining between them. Germline values: CDR1 MDHEN, CDR2 SYDVKM. This CDR3 is 14 amino acids long. In DNA form, the CDR3 reads TGTGCCAGCAGTCCCTCCGGGAGCCGAAACACCATATATTTT. It yields the protein CASSPSGSRNTIYF.

Within the sample, this clone is large. The V and J genes are TRBV5-6 and TRBJ1-1, with D unresolved. CDR3 length: 13 residues. Germline CDR1 SGHDT, CDR2 YYEEEE. Trimming stripped 7 bases from V and 4 bases from J, with 14 bases between. Here the CDR3 reads CASAPWGPTEAFF. The CDR3 DNA follows: TGTGCCAGCGCCCCCTGGGGTCCCACTGAAGCTTTCTTT. Filled out from reference TRBV5-6 and TRBJ1-1, the complete variable domain reads DAGVTQSPTHLIKTRGQQVTLRCSPKSGHDTVSWYQQALGQGPQFIFQYYEEEERQRGNFPDRFSGHQFPNYSSELNVNALLLGDSALYLCASAPWGPTEAFFGQGTRLTVV.

The V and J genes are TRBV30 and TRBJ1-2; no clear D gene. The V and J ends lost 2 bases and 9 bases respectively, with 10 bases between them. This CDR3 region has 11 residues. From germline, CDR1 is GTSNPN and CDR2 SVGIG (reference sequence). The CDR3 DNA follows: TGTGCCTGGAGTTCTACTCGTAGCTACACCTTC. It encodes CAWSSTRSYTF.

CDR3 amino acids: CSESRANEQFF. The CDR3, as DNA: TGCAGTGAATCCAGGGCCAATGAGCAGTTCTTC. V is TRBV20-1 and J is TRBJ2-1; a weak D match, TRBD1 (5 bases). V was clipped by 7 bases and J by 6 bases, with 10 bases between them. The germline gives CDR1 DFQATT, CDR2 SNEGSKA (reference sequence). This CDR3 spans 11 amino acids.

The chain uses TRBV2 and TRBJ1-1; 7 nucleotides match TRBD1. The CDR3 loop spans 13 amino acids. Germline V gene data show CDR1 as SNHLY and CDR2 as FYNNEI. Losses at the gene ends were 5 bases for V and 5 bases for J; bases not matched to a gene: 5. CDR3 in amino acids: CASSSDRETEAFF. The CDR3, as DNA: TGTGCCAGCAGTTCCGACAGGGAGACTGAAGCTTTCTTT.

With respect to this clone: A junction end diverges from the germline sequence, so it may reflect a read error. The chain uses TRBV25-1 and TRBJ1-1, with TRBD1 identical over 9 bases. The CDR3 has 17 residues. Germline V gene lookup returns CDR1 MGHDK and CDR2 SYGVNS. CDR3 loop: CASNEYIWGQGITEAFF. The DNA for the CDR3 is TGTGCCAGCAATGAATATATTTGGGGACAGGGTATCACTGAAGCTTTCTTT.

The chain has TRBV28 and TRBJ2-7; either TRBD1 or TRBD2 may supply D (5 bases each). V lost 4 bases to trimming and J lost 3 bases, with 25 bases between them. The CDR3 length is 18 residues. The germline V gene encodes CDR1 MDHEN and CDR2 SYDVKM. Here the CDR3 reads CASSSGDGQGVEDYEQYF. CDR3 bases: TGTGCCAGCAGTTCCGGGGATGGGCAGGGCGTTGAAGACTACGAGCAGTACTTC.

This chain uses TRBV7-9 with TRBJ2-1, with TRBD2 matching over 10 bases. Looked up from germline, CDR1 is SEHNR and CDR2 is FQNEAQ (reference sequence). The CDR3 contains 13 residues. The CDR3 nucleotides read TGTGCTGGAGCGGGAGGGCCGGACAATGAGCAGTTCTTC. This gives the protein CAGAGGPDNEQFF.

A single count supports this clone. The chain recombines TRBV7-6 with TRBJ2-1; D is ambiguous. Trimming stripped 6 bases from V and 7 bases from J, with 16 bases between. The CDR3 spans 14 residues. CDR1 SGHVS and CDR2 FNYEAQ come from the germline V gene. In nucleotides, the CDR3 is TGTGCCAGCAGTTCTCGTAACCGCAAGAATGAGCAGTTCTTC. Encoded protein: CASSSRNRKNEQFF.

This chain joins TRBV2 and TRBJ2-1, with 10 bases identical to TRBD2. After removal of 4 bases from V and 9 bases from J, the junction contained 9 bases not matched to a gene. The germline gives CDR1 SNHLY, CDR2 FYNNEI. The CDR3 is 15 amino acids. The DNA of the CDR3 is TGTGCCAGCAGTGTTGGCAGCGGGGGGGCTTTTGAGCAGTTCTTC. Translation: CASSVGSGGAFEQFF.

The chain couples TRBV25-1 to TRBJ2-3, with D perhaps assigned TRBD1 or TRBD2 (6 bases each). V lost 8 bases and J lost 0, with 12 bases in between. CDR1 MGHDK and CDR2 SYGVNS come from the germline V gene. The CDR3 is 14 residues long. In DNA form, the CDR3 reads TGTGCCAGCGAGAGGGGGGAGAGCACAGATACGCAGTATTTT. Amino acids: CASERGESTDTQYF. Full variable domain (missing parts from reference TRBV25-1 and TRBJ2-3): EADIYQTPRYLVIGTGKKITLECSQTMGHDKMYWYQQDPGMELHLIHYSYGVNSTEKGDLSSESTVSRIRTEHFPLTLESARPSHTSQYLCASERGESTDTQYFGPGTRLTVL.

This chain uses TRBV25-1 with TRBJ1-3, with a possible D match to TRBD1 (6 bases). CDR3 length equals 14 residues. CDR1 is MGHDK, CDR2 SYGVNS, per germline. V shed 4 bases and J shed 2 bases, with 9 bases lying between them. The CDR3 is CASSARGAGNTIYF. The DNA of the CDR3 is TGTGCCAGCAGTGCCAGGGGAGCTGGAAACACCATATATTTT.